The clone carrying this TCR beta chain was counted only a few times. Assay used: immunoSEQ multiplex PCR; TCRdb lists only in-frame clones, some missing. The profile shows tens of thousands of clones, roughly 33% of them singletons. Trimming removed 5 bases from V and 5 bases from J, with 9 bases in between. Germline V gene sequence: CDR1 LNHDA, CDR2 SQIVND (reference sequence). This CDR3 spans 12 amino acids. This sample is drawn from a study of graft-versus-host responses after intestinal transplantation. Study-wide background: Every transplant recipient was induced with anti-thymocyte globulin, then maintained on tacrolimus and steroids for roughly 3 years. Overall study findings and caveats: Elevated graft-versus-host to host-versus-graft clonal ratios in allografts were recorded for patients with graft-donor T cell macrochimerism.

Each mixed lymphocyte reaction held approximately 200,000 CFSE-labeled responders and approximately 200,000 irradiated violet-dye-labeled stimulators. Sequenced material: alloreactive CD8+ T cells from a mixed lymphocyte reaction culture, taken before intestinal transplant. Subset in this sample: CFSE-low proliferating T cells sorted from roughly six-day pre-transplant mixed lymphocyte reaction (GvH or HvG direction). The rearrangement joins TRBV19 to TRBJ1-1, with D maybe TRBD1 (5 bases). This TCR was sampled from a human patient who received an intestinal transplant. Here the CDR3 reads CASSWGGTEAFF. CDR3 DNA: TGTGCCAGTAGTTGGGGGGGGACTGAAGCTTTCTTT. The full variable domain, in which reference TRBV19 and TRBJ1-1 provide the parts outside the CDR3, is DGGITQSPKYLFRKEGQNVTLSCEQNLNHDAMYWYRQDPGQGLRLIYYSQIVNDFQKGDIAEGYSVSREKKESFPLTVTSAQKNPTAFYLCASSWGGTEAFFGQGTRLTVV.